This T cell receptor (beta chain) was identified during a study of cytomegalovirus exposure and HLA in healthy donors. Study-level results: As a later analysis showed, a missense DCLRE1C variant was linked to trimming of TCR beta V- and J-genes. Immune exposure information available was restricted to CMV serostatus.

In the PCR, 60 Vbeta and 13 Jbeta primers were used. Profiling relied on immunoSEQ multiplex PCR, and the TCRdb table lists in-frame clones only, not all of them. The sample has 50,000 to 70,000 clones; the top ten hold 3.5% to 4.5%. V was clipped by 3 bases and J by 2 bases; unmatched bases: 3. The CDR3 contains 15 residues. Germline CDR1 MNHNS, CDR2 SASEGT. A word on this clone: Its target is unknown.

The receptor was isolated from a male donor in good health and CMV-seronegative. The V call is TRBV6-1, the J call TRBJ2-5; TRBD2 agrees at 10 bases. The specimen sequenced was PBMCs. The CDR3 reads CASSDLAGAQETQYF. CDR3 DNA sequence: TGTGCCAGCAGTGACCTAGCGGGGGCACAAGAGACCCAGTACTTC.